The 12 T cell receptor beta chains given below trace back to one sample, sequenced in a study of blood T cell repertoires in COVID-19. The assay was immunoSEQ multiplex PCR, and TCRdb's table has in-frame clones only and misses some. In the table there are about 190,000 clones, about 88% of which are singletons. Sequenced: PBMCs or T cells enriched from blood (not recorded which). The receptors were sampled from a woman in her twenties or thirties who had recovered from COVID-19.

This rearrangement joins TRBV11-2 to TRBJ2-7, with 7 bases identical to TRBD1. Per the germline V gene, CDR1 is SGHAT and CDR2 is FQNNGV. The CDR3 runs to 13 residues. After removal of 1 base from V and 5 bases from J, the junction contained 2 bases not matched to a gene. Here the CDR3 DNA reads TGTGCCAGCAGCTTAGTGGGACAGAACGAGCAGTACTTC. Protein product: CASSLVGQNEQYF.

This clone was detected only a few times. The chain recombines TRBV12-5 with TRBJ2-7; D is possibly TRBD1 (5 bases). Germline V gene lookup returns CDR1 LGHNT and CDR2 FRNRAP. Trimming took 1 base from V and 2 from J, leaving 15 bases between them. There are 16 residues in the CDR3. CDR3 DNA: TGTGCTAGTGGTTTGGGTGACAGTAATCAGCCCTACGAGCAGTACGTC. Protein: CASGLGDSNQPYEQYV.

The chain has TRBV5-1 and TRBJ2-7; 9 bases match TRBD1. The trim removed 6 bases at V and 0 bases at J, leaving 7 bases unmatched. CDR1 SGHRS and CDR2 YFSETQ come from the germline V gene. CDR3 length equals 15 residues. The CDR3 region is CASKRRTGDSYEQYF. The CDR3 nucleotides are TGCGCCAGCAAGCGCCGGACAGGGGACTCCTACGAGCAGTACTTC.

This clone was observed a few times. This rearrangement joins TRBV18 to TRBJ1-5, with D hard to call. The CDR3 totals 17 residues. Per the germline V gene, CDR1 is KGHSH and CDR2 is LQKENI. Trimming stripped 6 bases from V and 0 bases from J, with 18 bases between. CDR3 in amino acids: CASSNQARSYSNQPQHF. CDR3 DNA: TGTGCCAGCTCTAACCAGGCACGAAGCTATAGCAATCAGCCCCAGCATTTT.

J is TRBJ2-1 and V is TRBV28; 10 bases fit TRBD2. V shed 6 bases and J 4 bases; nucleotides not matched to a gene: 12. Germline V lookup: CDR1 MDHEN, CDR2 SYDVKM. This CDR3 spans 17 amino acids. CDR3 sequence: CASSPDTTTSGYNEQFF. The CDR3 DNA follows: TGTGCCAGCAGCCCAGACACAACGACTAGCGGGTACAATGAGCAGTTCTTC.

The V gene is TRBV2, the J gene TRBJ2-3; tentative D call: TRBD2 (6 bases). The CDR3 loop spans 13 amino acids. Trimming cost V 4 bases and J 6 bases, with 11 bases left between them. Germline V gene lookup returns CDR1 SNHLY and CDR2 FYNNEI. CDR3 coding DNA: TGTGCCAGCAGTGGCCTAGCGTCGGATACGCAGTATTTT. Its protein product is CASSGLASDTQYF.

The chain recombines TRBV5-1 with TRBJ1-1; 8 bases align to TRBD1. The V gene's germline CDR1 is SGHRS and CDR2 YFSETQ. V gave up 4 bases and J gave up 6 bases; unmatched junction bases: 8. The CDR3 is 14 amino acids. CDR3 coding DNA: TGCGCCAGCAGCATCGAGGACAGGGCGGCTGAAGCTTTCTTT. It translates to CASSIEDRAAEAFF.

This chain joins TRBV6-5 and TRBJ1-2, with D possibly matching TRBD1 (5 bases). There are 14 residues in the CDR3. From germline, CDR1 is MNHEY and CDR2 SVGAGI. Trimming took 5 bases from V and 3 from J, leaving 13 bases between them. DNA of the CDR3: TGTGCCAGCAGTACCCCAGGGACTTACTATGGCTACACCTTC. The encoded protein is CASSTPGTYYGYTF.

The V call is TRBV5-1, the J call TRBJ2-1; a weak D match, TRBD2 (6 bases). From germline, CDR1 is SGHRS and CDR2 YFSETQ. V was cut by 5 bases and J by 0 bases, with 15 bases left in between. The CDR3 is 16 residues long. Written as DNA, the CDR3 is TGCGCCAGCAGTTGGGGACTCCCAAGCTCCTACAATGAGCAGTTCTTC. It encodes CASSWGLPSSYNEQFF.

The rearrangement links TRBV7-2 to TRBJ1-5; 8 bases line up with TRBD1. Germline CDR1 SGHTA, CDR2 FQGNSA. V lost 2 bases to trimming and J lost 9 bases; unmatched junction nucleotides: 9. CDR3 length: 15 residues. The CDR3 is CASSLKAGGTGPQHF. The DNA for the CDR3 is TGTGCCAGCAGCTTAAAGGCAGGTGGGACAGGGCCCCAGCATTTT. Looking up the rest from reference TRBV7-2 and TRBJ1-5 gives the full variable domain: GAGVSQSPSNKVTEKGKDVELRCDPISGHTALYWYRQSLGQGLEFLIYFQGNSAPDKSGLPSDRFSAERTGGSVSTLTIQRTQQEDSAVYLCASSLKAGGTGPQHFGDGTRLSIL.

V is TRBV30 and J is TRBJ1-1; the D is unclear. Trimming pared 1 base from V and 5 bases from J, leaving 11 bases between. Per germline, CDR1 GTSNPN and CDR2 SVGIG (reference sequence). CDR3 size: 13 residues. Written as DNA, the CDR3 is TGTGCCTGGAGTGGGGATCGGGGTACTGAAGCTTTCTTT. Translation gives CAWSGDRGTEAFF.

Written as DNA, the CDR3 is TGTGCCAGTAGTACGAAGACAGGGAGCACTGAAGCTTTCTTT. Protein product: CASSTKTGSTEAFF. V and J are TRBV19 and TRBJ1-1, with TRBD1 identical over 7 bases. The V gene end was trimmed by 4 bases and the J gene end by 4 bases; junction bases not matched to a gene: 6. Per germline, CDR1 LNHDA and CDR2 SQIVND (reference sequence). The CDR3 runs 14 residues.